This T cell receptor (beta chain) was observed in a study of early T cells in non-severe SARS-CoV-2 infection. Study conclusions and caveats: VDJdb matching, biased toward anti-spike CD8 responses, missed private and CD4 specificities.

Molecules of cDNA were individually given unique molecular identifiers that were attached to them. From the 5' RACE reads, TCRdb called clonotypes with MiXCR, one entry per CDR3 protein. This table has 35,000 to 40,000 distinct CDR3 sequences, approximately 8.9% appearing once. The CDR3 loop spans 15 amino acids. Germline CDR1 reads SGHVS; CDR2 reads FNYEAQ. Trimming cost V 5 bases and J 3 bases, with 16 bases left between them. This clonotype has a count of ten or more. The antigen is not known. The clonotype comes from an adult who was a healthcare worker with PCR-confirmed SARS-CoV-2 infection or an uninfected control (not recorded which). V and J are TRBV7-6 and TRBJ1-1, with D possibly matching TRBD1 (6 bases). Source material: whole blood. In DNA form, the CDR3 reads TGTGCCAGCAGCCCCCCGGGGGGCGAGGACACTGAAGCTTTCTTT. Its protein product is CASSPPGGEDTEAFF.